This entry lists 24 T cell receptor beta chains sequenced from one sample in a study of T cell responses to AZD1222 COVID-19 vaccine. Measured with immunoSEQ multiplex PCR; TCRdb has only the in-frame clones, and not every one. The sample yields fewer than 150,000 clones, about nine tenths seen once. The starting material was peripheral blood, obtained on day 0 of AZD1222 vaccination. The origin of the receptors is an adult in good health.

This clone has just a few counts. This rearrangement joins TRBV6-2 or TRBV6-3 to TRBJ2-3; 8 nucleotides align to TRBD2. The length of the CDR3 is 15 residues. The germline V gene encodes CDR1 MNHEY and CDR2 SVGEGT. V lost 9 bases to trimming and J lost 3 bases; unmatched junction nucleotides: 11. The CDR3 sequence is CASSNQREHTDTQYF. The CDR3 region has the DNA TGTGCCAGTAGCAACCAGCGGGAGCATACAGATACGCAGTATTTT.

In DNA, the CDR3 is TGTGCCAGCAGCCAAGACTTATCCGGCCCGCGGGAGCTGTTTTTT. The encoded protein is CASSQDLSGPRELFF. The rearrangement links TRBV4-2 to TRBJ2-2; D unclear. V was shortened by 0 bases and J by 9 bases, with 14 bases between the two germline ends. The germline V gene encodes CDR1 LGHNA and CDR2 YNFKEQ. This CDR3 spans 15 amino acids.

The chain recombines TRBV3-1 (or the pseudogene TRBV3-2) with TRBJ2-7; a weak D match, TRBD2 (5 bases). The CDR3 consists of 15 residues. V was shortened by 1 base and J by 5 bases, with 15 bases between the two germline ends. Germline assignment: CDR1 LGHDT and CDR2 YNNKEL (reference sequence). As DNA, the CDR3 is TGTGCCAGCAGCCAAGGGGTTCGACGGGGAAACGAGCAGTACTTC. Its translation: CASSQGVRRGNEQYF.

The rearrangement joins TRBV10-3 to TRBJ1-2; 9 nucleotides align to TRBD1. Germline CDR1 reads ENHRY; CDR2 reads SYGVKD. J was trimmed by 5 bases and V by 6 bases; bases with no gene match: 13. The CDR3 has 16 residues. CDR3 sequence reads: CAIRAIGGQGNYGYTF. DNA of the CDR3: TGTGCCATCAGGGCCATAGGGGGACAGGGCAATTATGGCTACACCTTC.

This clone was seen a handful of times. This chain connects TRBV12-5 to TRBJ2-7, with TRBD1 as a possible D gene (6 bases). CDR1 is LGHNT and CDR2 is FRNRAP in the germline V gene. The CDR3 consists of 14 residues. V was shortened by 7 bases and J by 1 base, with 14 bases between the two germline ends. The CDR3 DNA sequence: TGTGCTAGTGCCGTGGACAGCCCTTCCTACGAGCAGTACTTC. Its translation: CASAVDSPSYEQYF.

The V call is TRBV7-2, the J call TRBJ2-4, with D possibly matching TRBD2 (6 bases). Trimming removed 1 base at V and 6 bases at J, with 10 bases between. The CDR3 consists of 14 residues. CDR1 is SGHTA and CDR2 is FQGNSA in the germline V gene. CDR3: CASSLGDFVNIQYF. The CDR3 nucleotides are TGTGCCAGCAGCTTAGGGGACTTTGTAAACATTCAGTACTTC.

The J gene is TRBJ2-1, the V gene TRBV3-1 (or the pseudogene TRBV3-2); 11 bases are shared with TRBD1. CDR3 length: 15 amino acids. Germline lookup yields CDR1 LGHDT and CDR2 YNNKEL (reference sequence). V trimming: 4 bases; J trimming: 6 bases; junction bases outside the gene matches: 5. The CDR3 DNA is TGTGCCAGCAGCCCCCGGGACAGGGGGGGCAATGAGCAGTTCTTC. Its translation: CASSPRDRGGNEQFF.

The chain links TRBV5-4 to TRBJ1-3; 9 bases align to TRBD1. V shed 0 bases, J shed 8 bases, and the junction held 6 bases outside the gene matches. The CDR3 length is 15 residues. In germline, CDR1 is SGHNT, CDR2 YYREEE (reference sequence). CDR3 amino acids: CASSLAGTGLDTIYF. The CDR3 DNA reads TGTGCCAGCAGCTTGGCCGGGACAGGGTTAGACACCATATATTTT.

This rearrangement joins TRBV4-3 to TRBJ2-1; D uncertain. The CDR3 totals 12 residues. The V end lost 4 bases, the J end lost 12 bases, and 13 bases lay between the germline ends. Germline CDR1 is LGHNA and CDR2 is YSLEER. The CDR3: CASSPADGMQFF. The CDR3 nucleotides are TGCGCCAGCAGCCCGGCCGACGGTATGCAGTTCTTC.

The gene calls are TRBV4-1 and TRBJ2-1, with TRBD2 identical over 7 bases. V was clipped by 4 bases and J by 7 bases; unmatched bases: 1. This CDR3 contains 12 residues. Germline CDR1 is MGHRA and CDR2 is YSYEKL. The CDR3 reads CASSLGGNEQFF. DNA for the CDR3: TGCGCCAGCAGCCTGGGGGGGAATGAGCAGTTCTTC.

The CDR3 DNA follows: TGTGCCAGCAGCCAAGGACTCCTCAACACCGGGGAGCTGTTTTTT. As protein: CASSQGLLNTGELFF. The chain links TRBV4-2 to TRBJ2-2; no firm D call. The CDR3 sequence is 15 residues long. The ends were cut back, 1 base at V and 2 bases at J, with 8 bases in the middle. Germline CDR1 reads LGHNA; CDR2 reads YNFKEQ.

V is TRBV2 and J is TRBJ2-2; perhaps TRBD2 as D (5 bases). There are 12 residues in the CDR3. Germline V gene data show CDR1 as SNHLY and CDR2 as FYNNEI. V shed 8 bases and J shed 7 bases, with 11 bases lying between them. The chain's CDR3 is CASGPGSGELFF. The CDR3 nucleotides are TGTGCCAGCGGTCCGGGGAGCGGGGAGCTGTTTTTT.

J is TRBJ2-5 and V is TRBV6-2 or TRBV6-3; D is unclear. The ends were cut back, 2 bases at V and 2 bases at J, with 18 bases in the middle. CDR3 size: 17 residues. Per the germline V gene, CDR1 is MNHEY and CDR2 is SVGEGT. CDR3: CASSYQTTPDKQETQYF. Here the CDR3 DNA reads TGTGCCAGCAGTTACCAAACGACCCCCGATAAGCAAGAGACCCAGTACTTC.

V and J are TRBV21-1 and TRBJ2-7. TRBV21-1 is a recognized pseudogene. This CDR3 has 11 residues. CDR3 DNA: TGTGCCAGCAGCAGGTCCTACGAGCAGTACTTC. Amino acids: CASSRSYEQYF.

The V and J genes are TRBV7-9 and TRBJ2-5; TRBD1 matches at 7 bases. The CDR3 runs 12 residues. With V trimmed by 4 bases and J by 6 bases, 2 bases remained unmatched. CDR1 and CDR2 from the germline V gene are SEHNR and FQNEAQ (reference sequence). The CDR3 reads CASSSTGQTQYF. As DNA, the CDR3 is TGTGCCAGCAGCTCGACAGGGCAGACCCAGTACTTC.

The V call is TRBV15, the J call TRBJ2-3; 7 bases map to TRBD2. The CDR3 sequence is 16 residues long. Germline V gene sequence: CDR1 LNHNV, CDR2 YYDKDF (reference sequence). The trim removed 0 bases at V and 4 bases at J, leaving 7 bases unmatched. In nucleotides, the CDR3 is TGTGCCACCAGCAGAGATCGCGGCGGGAGCTCAGATACGCAGTATTTT. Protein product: CATSRDRGGSSDTQYF. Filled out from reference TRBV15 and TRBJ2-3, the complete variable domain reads DAMVIQNPRYQVTQFGKPVTLSCSQTLNHNVMYWYQQKSSQAPKLLFHYYDKDFNNEADTPDNFQSRRPNTSFCFLDIRSPGLGDTAMYLCATSRDRGGSSDTQYFGPGTRLTVL.

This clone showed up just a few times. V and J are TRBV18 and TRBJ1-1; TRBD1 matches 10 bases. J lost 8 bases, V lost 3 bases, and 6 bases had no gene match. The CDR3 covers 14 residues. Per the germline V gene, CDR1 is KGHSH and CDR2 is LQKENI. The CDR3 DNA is TGTGCCAGCTCACCGGACAGGGGGGTCTGGGAAGCTTTCTTT. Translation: CASSPDRGVWEAFF.

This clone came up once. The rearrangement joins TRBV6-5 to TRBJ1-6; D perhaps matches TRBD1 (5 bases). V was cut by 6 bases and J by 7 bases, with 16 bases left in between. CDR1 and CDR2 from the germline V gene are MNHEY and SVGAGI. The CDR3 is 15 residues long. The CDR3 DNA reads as TGTGCCAGCAGACCTCCTCCGGGGGGAAATTCACCCCTCCACTTT. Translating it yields CASRPPPGGNSPLHF.

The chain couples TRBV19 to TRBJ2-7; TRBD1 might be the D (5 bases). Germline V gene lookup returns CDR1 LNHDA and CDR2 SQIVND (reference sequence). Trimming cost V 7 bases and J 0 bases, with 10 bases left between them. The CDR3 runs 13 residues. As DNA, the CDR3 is TGTGCCAGTATTGGGGCCAACTCCTACGAGCAGTACTTC. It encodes CASIGANSYEQYF.

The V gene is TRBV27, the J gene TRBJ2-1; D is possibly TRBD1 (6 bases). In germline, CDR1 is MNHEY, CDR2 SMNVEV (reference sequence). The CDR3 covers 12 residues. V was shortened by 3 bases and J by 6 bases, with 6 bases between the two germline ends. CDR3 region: CASSLGANEQFF. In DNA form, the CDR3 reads TGTGCCAGCAGTTTGGGGGCCAATGAGCAGTTCTTC.

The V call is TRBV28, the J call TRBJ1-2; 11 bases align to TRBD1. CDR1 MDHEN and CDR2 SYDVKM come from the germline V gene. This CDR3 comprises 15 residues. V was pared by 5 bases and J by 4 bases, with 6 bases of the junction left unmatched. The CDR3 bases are TGTGCCAGCAGTCAAGGGGACAGGGGGGTCTATGGCTACACCTTC. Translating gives CASSQGDRGVYGYTF.

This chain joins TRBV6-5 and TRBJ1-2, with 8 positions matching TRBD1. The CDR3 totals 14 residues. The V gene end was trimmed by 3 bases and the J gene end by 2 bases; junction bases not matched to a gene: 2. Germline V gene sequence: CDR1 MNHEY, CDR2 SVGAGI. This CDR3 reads CASSYRQGNYGYTF. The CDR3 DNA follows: TGTGCCAGCAGTTATCGACAGGGGAACTATGGCTACACCTTC.

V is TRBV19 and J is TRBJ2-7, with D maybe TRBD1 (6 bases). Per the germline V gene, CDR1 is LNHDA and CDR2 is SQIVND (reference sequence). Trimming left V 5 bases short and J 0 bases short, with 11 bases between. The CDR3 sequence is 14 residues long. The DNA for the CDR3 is TGTGCCAGTAGTGTAGGACAGAGCTCCTACGAGCAGTACTTC. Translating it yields CASSVGQSSYEQYF.

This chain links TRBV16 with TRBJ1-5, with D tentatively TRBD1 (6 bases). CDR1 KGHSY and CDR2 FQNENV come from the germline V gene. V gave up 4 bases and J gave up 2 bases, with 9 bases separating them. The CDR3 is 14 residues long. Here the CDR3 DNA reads TGTGCCAGCAGCCCGTCAGGGGGCAATCAGCCCCAGCATTTT. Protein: CASSPSGGNQPQHF.